A single sample is the source of the 13 T cell receptor beta chains below, sequenced in a study of T-cell reconstitution after alpha-beta-depleted transplantation in children. For TCRbeta, the library was prepared with unique molecular identifiers. TCRdb reanalysed the PCR reads using MiXCR and keeps one entry per CDR3 protein. In the table there are 200,000 to 250,000 distinct CDR3 sequences, roughly a tenth of which are singletons. The sample here was PBMCs, taken before TCRalphabeta/CD19-depleted stem cell transplant. Receptors were obtained from a child under two years old with acute myeloid leukemia, due to receive a stem cell transplant.

The chain recombines TRBV7-9 with TRBJ2-2, with 10 bases identical to TRBD1. V dropped 8 bases and J dropped 6; count of bases not matched to a gene: 6. The CDR3 has 14 residues. Germline-derived CDR1 and CDR2 are SEHNR and FQNEAQ (reference sequence). CDR3 nucleotide sequence: TGTGCCAGCCGAGGACAGGGGGTTCCCGGGGAGCTGTTTTTT. Translated, it gives CASRGQGVPGELFF.

At least ten counts were recorded for this clonotype. The CDR3 nucleotides are TGCGCCAGCAGCTTGGGAGTAAGGTCCTACGAGCAGTACTTC. Translating it yields CASSLGVRSYEQYF. V usage is TRBV5-1 and J usage is TRBJ2-7, with D uncertain. Germline CDR1 is SGHRS and CDR2 is YFSETQ. The CDR3 sequence is 14 residues long. Trimming removed 0 bases from V and 1 base from J, with 8 bases in between.

The sample holds many counts of this clonotype. The J gene is TRBJ2-1, the V gene TRBV12-3 or TRBV12-4; weak D call: TRBD2 (5 bases). Between the trimmed V and J ends, which lost 6 bases and 3 bases, there was a span of 21 bases. CDR3 size: 17 residues. The CDR3 here is CASSSLIPGGYYNEQFF. The CDR3, as DNA: TGTGCCAGCAGCTCCCTTATCCCAGGCGGGTACTACAATGAGCAGTTCTTC.

This chain joins TRBV2 and TRBJ2-1; 11 bases match TRBD2. The V gene's germline CDR1 is SNHLY and CDR2 FYNNEI. The V gene end was trimmed by 3 bases and the J gene end by 9 bases; junction bases not matched to a gene: 7. This CDR3 region has 15 residues. The CDR3 nucleotides are TGTGCCAGCAGTGACCAACTAGCGGGAGTGGGTGAGCAGTTCTTC. Encoded protein: CASSDQLAGVGEQFF.

This clonotype occurred many times. The genes are TRBV12-3 or TRBV12-4 and TRBJ2-5, with a tentative D call TRBD2 (6 bases). V shed 6 bases and J shed 5 bases, with 19 bases lying between them. The CDR3 is made up of 15 amino acids. CDR3 residues: CASSPGGAEDETQYF. CDR3 in DNA: TGTGCCAGCAGCCCCGGGGGAGCGGAGGATGAGACCCAGTACTTC.

This clonotype was counted at least ten times. The chain employs TRBV29-1 and TRBJ2-1; 8 bases align to TRBD2. CDR3 length: 15 amino acids. The germline V gene has CDR1 SQVTM and CDR2 ANQGSEA. V lost 6 bases to trimming and J lost 0 bases; unmatched junction nucleotides: 7. As DNA, the CDR3 is TGCAGCGTGCGGGGGGCCCAAAGCTCCTACAATGAGCAGTTCTTC. Its protein product is CSVRGAQSSYNEQFF.

This clonotype showed up many times. The V call is TRBV7-9, the J call TRBJ1-1; TRBD1 is a possible D gene (5 bases). V lost 4 bases and J 4 bases, leaving 16 bases between the germline ends. The CDR3 covers 15 residues. Germline V CDR1 and CDR2: SEHNR, FQNEAQ (reference sequence). CDR3 amino acids: CASSSPGNGGTEAFF. In DNA, the CDR3 is TGTGCCAGCAGCTCTCCGGGGAACGGGGGCACTGAAGCTTTCTTT.

This clonotype was seen at least ten times. This chain uses TRBV7-9 with TRBJ1-1, with D maybe TRBD1 (6 bases). V was shortened by 1 base and J by 4 bases, with 10 bases between the two germline ends. The CDR3 runs 14 residues. Per germline, CDR1 SEHNR and CDR2 FQNEAQ (reference sequence). Here the CDR3 reads CASSLDGQFTEAFF. The DNA for the CDR3 is TGTGCCAGCAGCTTAGACGGACAGTTCACTGAAGCTTTCTTT.

This clonotype showed up just a few times. The chain uses TRBV20-1 and TRBJ1-2; D is perhaps TRBD1 (5 bases). CDR1 is DFQATT and CDR2 is SNEGSKA in the germline V gene (reference sequence). Deletions cut 2 bases from V and 8 bases from J, with 12 bases between. CDR3 length equals 12 residues. CDR3 in amino acids: CSARLGTGGYTF. CDR3 nucleotide sequence: TGCAGTGCTAGATTGGGGACGGGAGGCTACACCTTC.

This clonotype was counted many times. The V and J genes are TRBV20-1 and TRBJ1-5; D possibly corresponds to TRBD1 (5 bases). This CDR3 is 13 amino acids long. Trimming removed 3 bases from V and 2 bases from J, with 8 bases in between. Germline V gives CDR1 DFQATT, CDR2 SNEGSKA (reference sequence). The CDR3 region has the DNA TGCAGTGCTAGGGGAGGGGGCAATCAGCCCCAGCATTTT. Translating it yields CSARGGGNQPQHF.

This clonotype was counted ten times or more. The V gene is TRBV3-1, the J gene TRBJ2-3; D unresolved. CDR1 and CDR2 (germline): LGHDT, YNNKEL (reference sequence). The CDR3 has 15 residues. V dropped 0 bases and J dropped 6 bases, with 13 bases sitting between them. The CDR3 DNA sequence: TGTGCCAGCAGCCAAGATAACGGTGGTGAGGATACGCAGTATTTT. It translates to CASSQDNGGEDTQYF.

This clonotype was seen ten or more times. The chain is built from TRBV10-2 and TRBJ2-3; 10 nucleotides line up with TRBD1. The CDR3 totals 14 residues. V trimming: 4 bases; J trimming: 4 bases; junction bases outside the gene matches: 2. Germline V gives CDR1 WSHSY, CDR2 SAAADI. The CDR3 loop reads CASSGQGAADTQYF. The CDR3 nucleotides are TGCGCCAGCAGTGGACAGGGGGCGGCAGATACGCAGTATTTT.

At least ten counts were recorded for this clonotype. The chain carries TRBV5-1 and TRBJ2-1; 11 bases match TRBD2. From germline, CDR1 is SGHRS and CDR2 YFSETQ. Unmatched junction bases numbered 5, after V lost 0 bases and J lost 15 bases. This CDR3 region has 13 residues. The CDR3 sequence: CASSLDGGTSGFF. For the CDR3, the DNA is TGCGCCAGCAGCTTGGATGGAGGGACTAGCGGGTTCTTC.